These 27 T cell receptor beta chains came from one sample sequenced in a study of OX40 agonist ivuxolimab in advanced cancers. Profiled with immunoSEQ multiplex PCR; TCRdb holds only in-frame clones, not every one. The sample records roughly 60,000 clones, about 88% being singletons. The source was CD4+ or CD8+ T cells sorted from blood, collected in a trial of the OX40 agonist ivuxolimab. The receptors come from an adult with an advanced solid tumor such as melanoma, head and neck, liver or kidney cancer.

This chain connects TRBV5-4 to TRBJ1-2, with D maybe TRBD1 (6 bases). The CDR3 covers 14 residues. Trimming took off 0 bases at V and 2 bases at J, with 8 bases between the two ends. Germline CDR1 and CDR2: SGHNT and YYREEE (reference sequence). This chain's CDR3 is CASSLEGGNYGYTF. The CDR3 DNA follows: TGTGCCAGCAGCTTGGAAGGGGGGAACTATGGCTACACCTTC.

The CDR3 spells CASSKGLAGGPLEQYF. CDR3 in DNA: TGTGCCAGCAGCAAAGGACTAGCGGGAGGCCCCCTGGAGCAGTACTTC. The chain combines TRBV21-1 with TRBJ2-7; the table's D call, TRBD2, has no DNA check behind it. TRBV21-1 is annotated as a pseudogene. The CDR3 totals 16 residues.

CDR3 DNA: TGTGCCATCAGCGGGACTAGCGGTAGCTCCTACAATGAGCAGTTCTTC. Translating it yields CAISGTSGSSYNEQFF. The V and J genes are TRBV10-3 and TRBJ2-1; TRBD2 matches 11 bases. There are 16 residues in the CDR3. The trim removed 6 bases at V and 0 bases at J, leaving 4 bases unmatched. In germline, CDR1 is ENHRY, CDR2 SYGVKD.

This clone has a single count. The chain uses TRBV7-9 and TRBJ2-3, with TRBD2 matching over 13 bases. CDR3 length: 16 residues. Germline V gene sequence: CDR1 SEHNR, CDR2 FQNEAQ (reference sequence). V dropped 5 bases and J dropped 6; count of bases not matched to a gene: 8. The CDR3 DNA reads TGTGCCAGCAGCAAGACCGGGACTAGCGGGACTGATACGCAGTATTTT. This translates into CASSKTGTSGTDTQYF.

This sequence joins TRBV5-1 and TRBJ2-7; no firm D call. Trimming cost V 0 bases and J 3 bases, with 7 bases left between them. CDR1 and CDR2 from the germline V gene are SGHRS and YFSETQ. This CDR3 spans 13 amino acids. The CDR3 loop reads CASSLAVSYEQYF. The CDR3 nucleotides are TGCGCCAGCAGCTTGGCGGTCAGCTACGAGCAGTACTTC.

The chain uses TRBV5-1 and TRBJ2-3; possibly TRBD2 for D (6 bases). The CDR3 loop spans 13 amino acids. CDR1 SGHRS and CDR2 YFSETQ come from the germline V gene. Trimming cost V 0 bases and J 7 bases, with 9 bases left between them. The DNA for the CDR3 is TGCGCCAGCAGCTTGGGCCGGGGGTATACGCAGTATTTT. It yields the protein CASSLGRGYTQYF. Complete variable domain (other parts from reference TRBV5-1 and TRBJ2-3): KAGVTQTPRYLIKTRGQQVTLSCSPISGHRSVSWYQQTPGQGLQFLFEYFSETQRNKGNFPGRFSGRQFSNSRSEMNVSTLELGDSALYLCASSLGRGYTQYFGPGTRLTVL.

The chain recombines TRBV15 with TRBJ2-1, with 8 bases lining up with TRBD1. The CDR3 is made up of 16 amino acids. Germline V lookup: CDR1 LNHNV, CDR2 YYDKDF (reference sequence). J lost 6 bases, V lost 0 bases, and 7 bases had no gene match. The CDR3 sequence: CATSRDRTGLTNEQFF. The CDR3 nucleotides are TGTGCCACCAGCAGAGACCGGACAGGGCTTACCAATGAGCAGTTCTTC.

The chain joins TRBV5-1 to TRBJ1-2; TRBD1 matches 7 bases. The germline V gene has CDR1 SGHRS and CDR2 YFSETQ. This CDR3 spans 14 amino acids. V lost 7 bases and J lost 4; bases outside the gene matches: 10. As DNA, the CDR3 is TGCGCCAGCCGGTCCCCCGGGGACAGCTATGGCTACACCTTC. Translated, it gives CASRSPGDSYGYTF.

The gene calls are TRBV11-2 and TRBJ2-7; D possibly matches TRBD1 or TRBD2 (5 bases each). The CDR3 covers 14 residues. Trimming shortened V by 6 bases and J by 5 bases, and 17 bases separated the two germline ends. The germline gives CDR1 SGHAT, CDR2 FQNNGV. CDR3 sequence: CASSFHPGTHEQYF. CDR3 DNA sequence: TGTGCCAGCAGTTTTCACCCCGGGACCCACGAGCAGTACTTC.

This chain's CDR3 is CASSLRGLRGTNNSPLHF. The CDR3 nucleotides are TGTGCCAGCAGCCTTAGGGGGCTCAGAGGTACCAATAATTCACCCCTCCACTTT. This chain joins TRBV27 and TRBJ1-6; 7 nucleotides line up with TRBD1. V shed 6 bases, J shed 5 bases, and the junction held 16 bases outside the gene matches. The CDR3 extends over 18 amino acids. CDR1 is MNHEY, CDR2 SMNVEV, per germline (reference sequence).

In its sample, this clone was seen once. The chain combines TRBV6-1 with TRBJ2-5, with no clear D. The CDR3 sequence is 13 residues long. The germline V gene has CDR1 MNHNS and CDR2 SASEGT. V shed 0 bases and J shed 0 bases, with 2 bases lying between them. CDR3 amino acids: CASSEAHQETQYF. In DNA, the CDR3 is TGTGCCAGCAGTGAAGCTCACCAAGAGACCCAGTACTTC.

The chain has TRBV5-6 and TRBJ1-3; TRBD1 might be the D (6 bases). Germline V gene data show CDR1 as SGHDT and CDR2 as YYEEEE. Between the trimmed V and J ends, which lost 6 bases and 7 bases, there was a span of 17 bases. This CDR3 comprises 14 residues. This CDR3 is CASIKTGTRNTIYF. CDR3 in DNA: TGTGCCAGCATCAAGACAGGTACCCGTAACACCATATATTTT.

The chain joins TRBV18 to TRBJ2-7; D possibly corresponds to TRBD2 (6 bases). The CDR3 is 14 residues long. V shed 3 bases and J shed 0 bases, with 9 bases lying between them. In germline, CDR1 is KGHSH, CDR2 LQKENI. CDR3 coding DNA: TGTGCCAGCTCACCCCGCGGGGACTCCTACGAGCAGTACTTC. It yields the protein CASSPRGDSYEQYF. Full variable domain (outside the CDR3, taken from reference TRBV18 and TRBJ2-7): NAGVMQNPRHLVRRRGQEARLRCSPMKGHSHVYWYRQLPEEGLKFMVYLQKENIIDESGMPKERFSAEFPKEGPSILRIQQVVRGDSAAYFCASSPRGDSYEQYFGPGTRLTVT.

The chain carries TRBV28 and TRBJ1-5, with D unclear. The CDR3 covers 14 residues. V lost 4 bases and J lost 0, with 7 bases in between. Germline V gene lookup returns CDR1 MDHEN and CDR2 SYDVKM. Here the CDR3 reads CASSYRYSNQPQHF. DNA for the CDR3: TGTGCCAGCAGTTACCGCTATAGCAATCAGCCCCAGCATTTT.

The chain has TRBV19 and TRBJ2-3, with 12 bases matching TRBD1. The CDR3 sequence is 15 residues long. Germline V CDR1 and CDR2: LNHDA, SQIVND (reference sequence). Trimming removed 11 bases from V and 3 bases from J; junction bases left unmatched: 9. CDR3 sequence: CASKRDRGPTDTQYF. DNA for the CDR3: TGTGCCTCAAAAAGGGACAGGGGGCCTACAGATACGCAGTATTTT.

This sequence joins TRBV5-1 and TRBJ1-1; D unclear. CDR3 size: 12 residues. V was shortened by 3 bases and J by 1 base, with 4 bases between the two germline ends. Germline CDR1 reads SGHRS; CDR2 reads YFSETQ. The CDR3 loop reads CASSSGNTEAFF. In nucleotides, the CDR3 is TGCGCCAGCAGCTCGGGGAACACTGAAGCTTTCTTT.

This clone was recorded only once. This chain connects TRBV5-4 to TRBJ2-5; D may be TRBD2 (7 bases). The CDR3 loop spans 14 amino acids. V gave up 6 bases and J gave up 4 bases, with 16 bases separating them. CDR1 SGHNT and CDR2 YYREEE come from the germline V gene (reference sequence). Here the CDR3 DNA reads TGTGCCAGCATGGGGGGGGCGGTAGGAGAGACCCAGTACTTC. Translating it yields CASMGGAVGETQYF.

The chain uses TRBV6-5 and TRBJ1-5, with D possibly being TRBD1 (6 bases). V was trimmed by 0 bases and J by 7 bases, leaving 13 bases between them. Germline lookup yields CDR1 MNHEY and CDR2 SVGAGI. The CDR3 spans 15 residues. This chain's CDR3 is CASSYSRGGGQPQHF. DNA for the CDR3: TGTGCCAGCAGTTACTCGAGGGGGGGAGGACAGCCCCAGCATTTT.

The J gene is TRBJ1-3, the V gene TRBV5-1; tentative D call: TRBD1 (6 bases). The CDR3 sequence is 15 residues long. V lost 4 bases and J 4 bases, leaving 15 bases between the germline ends. Looked up from germline, CDR1 is SGHRS and CDR2 is YFSETQ. This CDR3 reads CASSAAGEPGNTIYF. Here the CDR3 DNA reads TGCGCCAGCAGCGCGGCAGGGGAACCCGGAAACACCATATATTTT.

The V gene is TRBV18, the J gene TRBJ2-7, with D perhaps TRBD1 or TRBD2 (7 bases each). CDR1 KGHSH and CDR2 LQKENI come from the germline V gene. The CDR3 extends over 15 amino acids. Trimming pared 3 bases from V and 0 bases from J, leaving 12 bases between. The CDR3 loop reads CASSPIRGGSYEQYF. CDR3 bases: TGTGCCAGCTCACCGATCAGGGGGGGCTCCTACGAGCAGTACTTC.

The V gene is TRBV30, the J gene TRBJ2-7; 8 bases are a match to TRBD1. Germline V gene data show CDR1 as GTSNPN and CDR2 as SVGIG (reference sequence). The CDR3 loop spans 15 amino acids. J was trimmed by 0 bases and V by 2 bases; bases with no gene match: 6. The CDR3: CAWSITGTGSYEQYF. The CDR3 coding sequence is TGTGCCTGGAGTATAACCGGGACAGGCTCCTACGAGCAGTACTTC.

This sequence joins TRBV9 and TRBJ2-3; 7 bases are a match to TRBD1. Germline-derived CDR1 and CDR2 are SGDLS and YYNGEE. The CDR3 covers 14 residues. After removal of 3 bases from V and 4 bases from J, the junction contained 5 bases not matched to a gene. The CDR3 is CASSAGTAPDTQYF. The CDR3 DNA follows: TGTGCCAGCAGCGCTGGGACAGCTCCAGATACGCAGTATTTT.

The chain combines TRBV30 with TRBJ1-2, with D possibly TRBD1 on 6 matching bases. The CDR3 totals 12 residues. Per the germline V gene, CDR1 is GTSNPN and CDR2 is SVGIG (reference sequence). Trimming cost V 7 bases and J 2 bases, with 11 bases left between them. The CDR3 spells CALQQGNYGYTF. CDR3 nucleotides: TGTGCCTTACAACAGGGAAACTATGGCTACACCTTC.

The J gene is TRBJ2-3, the V gene TRBV9; 13 nucleotides align to TRBD2. Germline CDR1 reads SGDLS; CDR2 reads YYNGEE. Unmatched junction bases numbered 6, after V lost 4 bases and J lost 1 base. The CDR3 is made up of 17 amino acids. CDR3 bases: TGTGCCAGCAGCCCTCGGACTAGCGGGAGAGGCACAGATACGCAGTATTTT. This sequence encodes CASSPRTSGRGTDTQYF.

The chain recombines TRBV2 with TRBJ1-2; D not resolved. This CDR3 is 14 amino acids long. V lost 1 base to trimming and J lost 4 bases, with 10 bases between them. Germline assignment: CDR1 SNHLY and CDR2 FYNNEI. The CDR3 reads CASSEEGGLYGYTF. DNA of the CDR3: TGTGCCAGCAGTGAAGAGGGAGGGCTCTATGGCTACACCTTC.

The chain recombines TRBV6-4 with TRBJ2-2, with D unclear. CDR1 and CDR2 from the germline V gene are MRHNA and SNTAGT. The CDR3 is 14 amino acids. The V and J ends lost 4 bases and 6 bases respectively, with 12 bases between them. The CDR3 bases are TGTGCCAGCAGTGTTTCACCCGGGTCCGGGGAGCTGTTTTTT. It encodes CASSVSPGSGELFF.

The genes are TRBV18 and TRBJ2-5; 7 bases match TRBD1. The J call may be mistaken, given a closer DNA end match to TRBJ2-7. This CDR3 has 17 residues. Germline CDR1 and CDR2: KGHSH and LQKENI. The CDR3 loop reads CASSPGTANRPSYEQYF. Here the CDR3 DNA reads TGTGCCAGCTCACCAGGGACAGCGAACCGGCCTTCCTACGAGCAGTACTTC.